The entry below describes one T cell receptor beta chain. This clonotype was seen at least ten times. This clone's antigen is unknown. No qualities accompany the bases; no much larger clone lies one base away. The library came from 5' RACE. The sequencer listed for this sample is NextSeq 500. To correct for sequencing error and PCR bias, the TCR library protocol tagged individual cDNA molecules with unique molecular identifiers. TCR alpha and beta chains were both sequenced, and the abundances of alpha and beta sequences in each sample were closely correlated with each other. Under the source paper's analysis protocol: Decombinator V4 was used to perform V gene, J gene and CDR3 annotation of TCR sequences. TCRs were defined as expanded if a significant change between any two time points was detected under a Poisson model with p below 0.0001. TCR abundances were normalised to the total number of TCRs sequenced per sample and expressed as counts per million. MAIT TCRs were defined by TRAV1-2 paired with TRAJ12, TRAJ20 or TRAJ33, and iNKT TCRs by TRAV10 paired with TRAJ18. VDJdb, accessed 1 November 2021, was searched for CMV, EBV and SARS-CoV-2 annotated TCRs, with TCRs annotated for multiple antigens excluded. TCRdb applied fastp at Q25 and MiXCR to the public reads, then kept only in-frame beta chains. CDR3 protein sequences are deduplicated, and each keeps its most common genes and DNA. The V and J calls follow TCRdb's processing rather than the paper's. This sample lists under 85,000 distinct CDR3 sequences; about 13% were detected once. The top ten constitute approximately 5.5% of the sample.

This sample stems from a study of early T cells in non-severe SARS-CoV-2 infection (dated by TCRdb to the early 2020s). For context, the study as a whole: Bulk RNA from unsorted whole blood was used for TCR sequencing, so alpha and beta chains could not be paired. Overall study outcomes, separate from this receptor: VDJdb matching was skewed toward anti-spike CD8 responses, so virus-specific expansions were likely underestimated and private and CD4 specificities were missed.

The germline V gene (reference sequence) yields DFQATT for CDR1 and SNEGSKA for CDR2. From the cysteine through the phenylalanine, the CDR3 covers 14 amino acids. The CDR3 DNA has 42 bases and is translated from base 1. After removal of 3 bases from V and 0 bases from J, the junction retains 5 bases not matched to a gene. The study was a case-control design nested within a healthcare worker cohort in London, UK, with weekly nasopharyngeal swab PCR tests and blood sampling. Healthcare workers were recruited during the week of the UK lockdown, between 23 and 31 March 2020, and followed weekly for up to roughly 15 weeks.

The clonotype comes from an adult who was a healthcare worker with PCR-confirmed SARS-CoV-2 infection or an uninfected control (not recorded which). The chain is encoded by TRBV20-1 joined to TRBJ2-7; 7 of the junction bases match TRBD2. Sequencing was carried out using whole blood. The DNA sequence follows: TGCAGTGCTAGTCGGGGCGGGGGCTCCTACGAGCAGTACTTC. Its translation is CSASRGGGSYEQYF.